This record looks at one TCR beta chain sequence and its context. The CDR3 has 19 amino acids. V dropped 1 base and J dropped 1 base, with 17 bases sitting between them. In germline, CDR1 is SGHTA, CDR2 FQGNSA. The sample belongs to a study of OX40 agonist ivuxolimab in advanced cancers. The repertoire was sequenced with immunoSEQ multiplex PCR; TCRdb's copy has only in-frame clones and lacks some. This table has approximately 25,000 clones, 65% to 90% appearing once. The sequence came from an adult with an advanced solid tumor such as melanoma, head and neck, liver or kidney cancer. The chain recombines TRBV7-2 with TRBJ2-6; D may be TRBD1 (6 bases). The sample consisted of CD4+ or CD8+ T cells sorted from blood, taken in a trial of the OX40 agonist ivuxolimab. CDR3 nucleotide sequence: TGTGCCAGCAGCTTAGAAGGGCCAGGGGATTATTCTGGGGCCAACGTCCTGACTTTC. Translation: CASSLEGPGDYSGANVLTF.